The source of this TCR beta chain is a study of blood T cell repertoires in COVID-19. Study in general: T cells, B-cell-depleted T cells, or PBMCs supplied cDNA or gDNA.

V shed 4 bases, J shed 1 base, and the junction held 3 bases outside the gene matches. This CDR3 region has 14 residues. Germline values: CDR1 SNHLY, CDR2 FYNNEI. Libraries were prepared by immunoSEQ multiplex PCR; TCRdb keeps only in-frame clonotypes and omits some of them. The sample carries about 240,000 clones, about 83% recorded once. V gene TRBV2 combines with J gene TRBJ1-1; 7 nucleotides match TRBD1. Material for sequencing was peripheral blood. This TCR derives from a man aged 25 to 45 who had recovered from COVID-19. The CDR3 loop reads CASSAGQRNTEAFF. As DNA, the CDR3 is TGTGCCAGCAGTGCGGGACAGCGGAACACTGAAGCTTTCTTT. The full variable domain, with the rest looked up from reference TRBV2 and TRBJ1-1, is EPEVTQTPSHQVTQMGQEVILRCVPISNHLYFYWYRQILGQKVEFLVSFYNNEISEKSEIFDDQFSVERPDGSNFTLKIRSTKLEDSAMYFCASSAGQRNTEAFFGQGTRLTVV.